This T cell receptor beta chain was recovered during a study of OX40 agonist ivuxolimab in advanced cancers. The CDR3 covers 15 residues. Germline loops: CDR1 SEHNR, CDR2 FQNEAQ (reference sequence). V was shortened by 5 bases and J by 0 bases, with 14 bases between the two germline ends. The repertoire was sequenced with immunoSEQ multiplex PCR; TCRdb's copy has only in-frame clones and lacks some. This table has about 99,000 clones, roughly 95% appearing once. The source material was CD4+ or CD8+ T cells sorted from blood, sampled in a trial of the OX40 agonist ivuxolimab. This chain links TRBV7-9 with TRBJ2-7; possibly TRBD1 for D (5 bases). The TCR was taken from an adult with an advanced solid tumor such as melanoma, head and neck, liver or kidney cancer. This CDR3 reads CASSPSLDTSYEQYF. The CDR3 DNA reads as TGTGCCAGCAGCCCCAGCCTGGACACCTCCTACGAGCAGTACTTC.